Described below is a single T cell receptor beta chain sequence and its context. Its antigen has not been determined. No clone much larger than this one lies a single base away; base qualities are absent. This entry is derived from a study of control samples from healthy donors and cancer patients (dated by TCRdb to 2018 to 2021). Library preparation employed the immunoSEQ multiplex PCR assay. TCRdb carries this immuneACCESS record with in-frame sequences only. Its versions omit some clonotypes, under half of them owing to an unresolved V gene in the studies checked, with the rest unexplained. The sample data list tens of thousands of clones, and approximately 96% of these were observed just once. The top ten constitute around 1.9% of the sample. The sample taken for sequencing was blood. This sequence originates from a woman in her 30s in good health.

The CDR3 sequence is CSVDRKAGTQYF. The nucleotide sequence reads TGCAGCGTGGACAGGAAGGCAGGTACGCAGTATTTT. Here the chain combines TRBV29-1 and TRBJ2-3, with TRBD1 identical over 7 junction bases. Ends trimmed: V by 6 bases, J by 8 bases; bases unmatched to a gene: 8. The germline V gene yields SQVTM for CDR1 and ANQGSEA for CDR2. The CDR3 contains 12 residues, cysteine and phenylalanine counted. The kept DNA is CDR3 alone, 36 bases in frame from the first base.